The 9 T cell receptor beta chains in this list originate from one sample, sequenced in a study of CD8 T cells in ankylosing spondylitis. TCRdb re-called the 5' RACE reads with MiXCR, one entry per CDR3 protein. The sample lists some 30,000 distinct CDR3 sequences, around 7.2% occurring once. Sequencing input: blood, either unsorted or a sorted T cell fraction (not recorded which). All receptors come from a male donor with ankylosing spondylitis or in good health (not recorded which).

This clonotype was seen repeatedly, ten times or more. The V and J genes are TRBV4-2 and TRBJ2-7; TRBD2 aligns across 9 bases. Unmatched junction bases numbered 3, after V lost 1 base and J lost 2 bases. The CDR3 has 15 amino acids. Germline CDR1 and CDR2: LGHNA and YNFKEQ. The CDR3 DNA follows: TGTGCCAGCAGCCAAGGGGCGGGAGGGCCCTACGAGCAGTACTTC. Translation: CASSQGAGGPYEQYF.

This clonotype was seen many times. The rearrangement uses TRBV6-5 and TRBJ1-6; D not certain. CDR3 length equals 16 residues. V lost 0 bases to trimming and J lost 8 bases, with 14 bases between them. Germline V CDR1 and CDR2: MNHEY, SVGAGI. CDR3 loop: CASSYSRMGRDSPLHF. As DNA, the CDR3 is TGTGCCAGCAGTTACTCACGGATGGGTAGGGATTCACCCCTCCACTTT.

This clonotype was counted many times. CDR3 DNA: TGTGCCACCAGCAGAGCCCGGACGTATGGCACAGATACGCAGTATTTT. Translation gives CATSRARTYGTDTQYF. V gene TRBV15 combines with J gene TRBJ2-3, with no clear D. This CDR3 is built from 16 residues. The germline V and J ends were trimmed by 1 base and 1 base, with 12 bases remaining between them. Germline CDR1 reads LNHNV; CDR2 reads YYDKDF (reference sequence). The full variable domain, with the rest looked up from reference TRBV15 and TRBJ2-3, is DAMVIQNPRYQVTQFGKPVTLSCSQTLNHNVMYWYQQKSSQAPKLLFHYYDKDFNNEADTPDNFQSRRPNTSFCFLDIRSPGLGDTAMYLCATSRARTYGTDTQYFGPGTRLTVL.

The table lists this clonotype with a few counts. The genes are TRBV7-2 and TRBJ1-2; D might be TRBD1 (6 bases). The CDR3 is 12 residues long. Germline-derived CDR1 and CDR2 are SGHTA and FQGNSA. Trimming shortened V by 8 bases and J by 5 bases, and 12 bases separated the two germline ends. The CDR3 spells CASEGEAYGYTF. In DNA form, the CDR3 reads TGTGCCAGCGAGGGGGAGGCGTATGGCTACACCTTC.

This clonotype was seen ten or more times. This rearrangement joins TRBV18 to TRBJ1-2; 7 bases are shared with TRBD1. Germline loops: CDR1 KGHSH, CDR2 LQKENI. This CDR3 is built from 14 residues. With 5 bases clipped from V and 7 bases from J, the junction kept 10 bases outside the gene matches. For the CDR3, the DNA is TGTGCCAGCTCATCAGGGACAGCCAGGGCTGGCTACACCTTC. It is translated as CASSSGTARAGYTF.

This clonotype occurred many times. The CDR3 nucleotides are TGCGCCAGCAGCTCAGCGGGAGGTTCGGGTAATGAGCAGTTCTTC. Amino acids: CASSSAGGSGNEQFF. This chain uses TRBV5-1 with TRBJ2-1, with 9 nucleotides matching TRBD2. CDR3 size: 15 residues. Germline V gene data show CDR1 as SGHRS and CDR2 as YFSETQ. The ends lost 3 bases at V and 7 bases at J; junction bases unmatched: 8.

This clonotype was seen repeatedly, ten times or more. The chain employs TRBV30 and TRBJ1-1, with D uncertain. The V end was cut by 3 bases, the J end by 7 bases, with 12 bases between. Germline V gene lookup returns CDR1 GTSNPN and CDR2 SVGIG (reference sequence). The CDR3 is 12 residues long. The CDR3 spells CAWRPTEFEAFF. As DNA, the CDR3 is TGTGCCTGGAGGCCTACGGAATTTGAAGCTTTCTTT.

This clonotype appeared many times. The chain has TRBV18 and TRBJ2-7; TRBD2 agrees at 11 bases. The CDR3 is 17 amino acids. The V and J ends lost 3 bases and 3 bases, in that order; junction bases with no gene match: 10. Germline assignment: CDR1 KGHSH and CDR2 LQKENI. DNA of the CDR3: TGTGCCAGCTCACCCTACGGTTCGACTAGCGGGAACTACGAGCAGTACTTC. This gives the protein CASSPYGSTSGNYEQYF.

This clonotype came up many times. The rearrangement uses TRBV12-3 or TRBV12-4 and TRBJ2-4; D assignment may be TRBD1 or TRBD2 (5 bases each). The CDR3 spans 14 residues. The V and J ends lost 4 bases and 6 bases respectively, with 13 bases between them. CDR3 DNA: TGTGCCAGCAGTTCGCAGGGTGAGGGAAACATTCAGTACTTC. Protein product: CASSSQGEGNIQYF.